This T cell receptor (beta chain) was captured in a study of blood T cell repertoires in COVID-19. About the study: The United States, Italy and Spain were the sources of the acute and convalescent COVID-19 samples. Sample material is recorded as cDNA or gDNA derived from T cells, B-cell-depleted T cells, or PBMCs.

Per the original data handling: Scientists estimated how many nucleated cells there were by amplifying reference gene primers. TCRdb's table, derived via immunoSEQ multiplex PCR, lists solely in-frame clones and lacks some. The V and J calls and the clone size are those of that table, but D and trimming were determined from the DNA. The sample holds around 250,000 clones, around 80% seen once. There are 14 residues in the CDR3. The V end lost 1 base, the J end lost 6 bases, and 11 bases lay between the germline ends. Germline CDR1 reads SGHTA; CDR2 reads FQGNSA. The material sequenced was peripheral blood. The receptor's source is a woman older than 75 with acute or convalescent COVID-19. This chain uses TRBV7-2 with TRBJ2-3, with D possibly being TRBD1 (6 bases). The CDR3 DNA sequence: TGTGCCAGCAGCTTAGACAGGGCAAGCGATACGCAGTATTTT. This translates into CASSLDRASDTQYF.